This T cell receptor (beta chain) was observed in a study of memory CD4+ T cells and cytomegalovirus serostatus. Findings and caveats of the study: Of 150 to 200 reported CMV TCRbeta sequences, roughly 70 were found in memory CD4+ repertoires. The CMV-associated TCR signature appears largely within the CD4+ memory repertoire. Repertoires predicted CMV serostatus with median bootstrapped AUC of approximately 0.94.

CDR1 is SGHKS and CDR2 is YYEKEE in the germline V gene (reference sequence). V lost 0 bases to trimming and J lost 4 bases; unmatched junction nucleotides: 6. CDR3 size: 16 residues. The sort gate was single viable CD3+CD4+CD8-CD45RO+ cells for memory CD4+ T cells. CD4+ T cells were isolated by positive magnetic selection. Sequenced by immunoSEQ multiplex PCR; TCRdb stores in-frame clones only, minus some. The sample records 35,000 to 45,000 clones, 79% being singletons. This clone appeared a few times. Its antigen remains unidentified. The sequence derives from an adult in good health and CMV-seronegative. The chain joins TRBV5-5 to TRBJ2-7, with 11 bases fitting TRBD1. The sample was memory CD4+ T cells from blood. The CDR3 loop reads CASSLAGTGGRYEQYF. CDR3 bases: TGTGCCAGCAGCTTGGCCGGGACAGGGGGGCGATACGAGCAGTACTTC.